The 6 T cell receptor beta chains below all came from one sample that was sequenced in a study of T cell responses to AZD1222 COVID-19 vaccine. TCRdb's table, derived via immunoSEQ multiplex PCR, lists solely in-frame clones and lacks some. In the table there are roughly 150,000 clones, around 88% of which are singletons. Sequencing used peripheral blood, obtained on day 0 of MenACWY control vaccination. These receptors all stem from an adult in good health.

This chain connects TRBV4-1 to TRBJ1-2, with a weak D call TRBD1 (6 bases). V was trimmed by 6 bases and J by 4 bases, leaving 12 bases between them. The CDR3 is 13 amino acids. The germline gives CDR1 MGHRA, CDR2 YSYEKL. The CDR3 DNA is TGCGCCAGCAGTCGACAGGAAACCTATGGCTACACCTTC. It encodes CASSRQETYGYTF.

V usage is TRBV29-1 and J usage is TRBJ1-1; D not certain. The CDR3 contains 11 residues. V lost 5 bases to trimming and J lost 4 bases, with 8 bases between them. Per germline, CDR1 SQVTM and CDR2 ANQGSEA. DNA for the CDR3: TGCAGCGTTCGGGCGGGCACTGAAGCTTTCTTT. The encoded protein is CSVRAGTEAFF.

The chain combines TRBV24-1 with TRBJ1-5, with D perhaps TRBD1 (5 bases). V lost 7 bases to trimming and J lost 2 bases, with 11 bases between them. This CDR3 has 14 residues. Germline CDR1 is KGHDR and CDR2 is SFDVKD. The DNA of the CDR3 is TGTGCCACCAGCGGTGGGGGGGGCAATCAGCCCCAGCATTTT. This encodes CATSGGGGNQPQHF.

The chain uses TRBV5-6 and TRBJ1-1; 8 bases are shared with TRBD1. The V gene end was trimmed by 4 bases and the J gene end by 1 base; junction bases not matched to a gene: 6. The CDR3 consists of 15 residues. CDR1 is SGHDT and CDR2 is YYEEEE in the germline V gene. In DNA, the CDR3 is TGTGCCAGCAGCCCGTGGACAGGGACGAACACTGAAGCTTTCTTT. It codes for CASSPWTGTNTEAFF.

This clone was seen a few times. CDR3 nucleotides: TGTGCCTGTGGGAACTATGGCTACACCTTC. This translates into CACGNYGYTF. The chain carries TRBV30 and TRBJ1-2; D call uncertain. The CDR3 loop spans 10 amino acids. V dropped 6 bases and J dropped 2 bases, with 4 bases sitting between them. Looked up from germline, CDR1 is GTSNPN and CDR2 is SVGIG (reference sequence).

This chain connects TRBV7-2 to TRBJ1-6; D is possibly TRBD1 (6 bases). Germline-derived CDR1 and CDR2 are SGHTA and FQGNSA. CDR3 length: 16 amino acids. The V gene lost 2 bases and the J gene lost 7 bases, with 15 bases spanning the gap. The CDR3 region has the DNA TGTGCCAGCAGCTTAAAGCGGGGGCGGGTCAATTCACCCCTCCACTTT. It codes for CASSLKRGRVNSPLHF.